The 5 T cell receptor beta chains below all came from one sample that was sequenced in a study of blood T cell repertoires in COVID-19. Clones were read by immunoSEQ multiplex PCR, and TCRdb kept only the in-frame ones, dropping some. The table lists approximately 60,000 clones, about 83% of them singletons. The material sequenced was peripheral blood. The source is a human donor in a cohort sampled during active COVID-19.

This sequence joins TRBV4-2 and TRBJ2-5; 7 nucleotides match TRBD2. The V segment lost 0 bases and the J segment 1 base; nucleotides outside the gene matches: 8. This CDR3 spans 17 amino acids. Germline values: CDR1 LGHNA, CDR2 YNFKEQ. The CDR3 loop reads CASSQDTAGRAQETQYF. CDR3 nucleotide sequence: TGTGCCAGCAGCCAAGATACAGCGGGGAGGGCCCAAGAGACCCAGTACTTC.

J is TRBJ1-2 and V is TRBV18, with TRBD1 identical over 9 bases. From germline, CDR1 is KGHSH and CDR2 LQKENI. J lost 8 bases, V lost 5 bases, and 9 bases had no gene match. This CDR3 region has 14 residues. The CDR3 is CASSTGTGIGGYTF. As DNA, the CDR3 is TGTGCCAGCTCAACCGGGACAGGGATAGGGGGCTACACCTTC.

CDR3 region: CASSNPLAGTGETQYF. Here the CDR3 DNA reads TGTGCCAGCAGCAACCCACTAGCGGGAACGGGGGAGACCCAGTACTTC. This chain links TRBV11-2 with TRBJ2-5, with 10 nucleotides matching TRBD2. Germline assignment: CDR1 SGHAT and CDR2 FQNNGV. V lost 5 bases and J lost 5; bases outside the gene matches: 11. This CDR3 is 16 amino acids long.

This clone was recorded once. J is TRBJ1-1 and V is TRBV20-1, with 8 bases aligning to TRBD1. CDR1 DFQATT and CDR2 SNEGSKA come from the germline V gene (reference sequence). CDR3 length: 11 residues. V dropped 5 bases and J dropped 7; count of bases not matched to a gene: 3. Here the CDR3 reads CSAQDRVEAFF. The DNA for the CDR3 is TGCAGTGCTCAGGACAGGGTTGAAGCTTTCTTT.

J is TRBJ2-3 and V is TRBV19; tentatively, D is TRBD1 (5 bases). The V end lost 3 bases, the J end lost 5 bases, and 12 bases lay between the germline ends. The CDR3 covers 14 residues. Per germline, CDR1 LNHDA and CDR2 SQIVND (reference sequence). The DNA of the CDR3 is TGTGCCAGTAGTATCTCCAGGGTAGGAGATACGCAGTATTTT. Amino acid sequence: CASSISRVGDTQYF.